This TCR beta chain was recorded in a study of CD8 T cells in Susac syndrome. A word on this clonotype: The antigen is undetermined.

V lost 2 bases, J lost 1 base, and 10 bases lay in between. Germline CDR1 reads SGHRS; CDR2 reads YFSETQ. The CDR3 consists of 15 residues. The RNA input was about 0.45 to 1 ug, and it was reverse transcribed with random hexamers. The amplification used immunoSEQ multiplex PCR on TCR beta CDR3; it spanned 54 Vbeta and 13 Jbeta. TCRdb reprocessed the immunoSEQ multiplex PCR reads with MiXCR, giving one entry per CDR3 protein. Of a few hundred thousand distinct CDR3 sequences listed, approximately 95% were seen once; the top ten hold 0.095%. Notes on the study in general: The study admitted that it had a relatively small number of individuals in its TCR sequencing and HLA analysis.

Sequenced material: CD4+ T cells from PBMCs. The chain carries TRBV5-1 and TRBJ1-5; D remains ambiguous. The TCR originated in a human donor with multiple sclerosis. CDR3 sequence reads: CASSLFPGSNQPQHF. Here the CDR3 DNA reads TGCGCCAGCAGCTTATTCCCCGGGAGCAATCAGCCCCAGCATTTT. Supplemented by reference TRBV5-1 and TRBJ1-5, the full variable domain reads KAGVTQTPRYLIKTRGQQVTLSCSPISGHRSVSWYQQTPGQGLQFLFEYFSETQRNKGNFPGRFSGRQFSNSRSEMNVSTLELGDSALYLCASSLFPGSNQPQHFGDGTRLSIL.